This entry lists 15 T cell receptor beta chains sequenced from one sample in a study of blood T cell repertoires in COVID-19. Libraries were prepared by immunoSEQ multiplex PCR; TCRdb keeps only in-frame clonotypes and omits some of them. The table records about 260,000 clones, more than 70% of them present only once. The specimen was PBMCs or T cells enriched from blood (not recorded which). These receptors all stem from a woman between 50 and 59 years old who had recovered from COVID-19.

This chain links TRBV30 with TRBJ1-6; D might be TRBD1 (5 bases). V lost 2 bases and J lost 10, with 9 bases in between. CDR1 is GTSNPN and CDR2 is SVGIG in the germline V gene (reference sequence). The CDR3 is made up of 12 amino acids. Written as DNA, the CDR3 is TGTGCCTGGAGTCGGGGGGAGTCACCCCTCCACTTT. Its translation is CAWSRGESPLHF. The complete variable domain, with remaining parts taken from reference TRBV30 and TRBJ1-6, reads SQTIHQWPATLVQPVGSPLSLECTVEGTSNPNLYWYRQAAGRGLQLLFYSVGIGQISSEVPQNLSASRPQDRQFILSSKKLLLSDSGFYLCAWSRGESPLHFGNGTRLTVT.

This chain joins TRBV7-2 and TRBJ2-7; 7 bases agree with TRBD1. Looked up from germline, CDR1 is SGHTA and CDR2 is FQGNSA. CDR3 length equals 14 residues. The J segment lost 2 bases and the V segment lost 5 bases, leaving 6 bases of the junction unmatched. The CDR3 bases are TGTGCCAGCAGCGCCTCGACAGGGCCCTACGAGCAGTACTTC. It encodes CASSASTGPYEQYF.

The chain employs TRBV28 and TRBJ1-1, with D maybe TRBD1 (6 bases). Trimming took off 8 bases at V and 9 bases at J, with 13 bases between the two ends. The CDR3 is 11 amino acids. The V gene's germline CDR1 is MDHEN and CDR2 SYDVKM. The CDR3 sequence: CASSVQGKAFF. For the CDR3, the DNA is TGTGCCAGCTCAGTTCAGGGGAAAGCTTTCTTT.

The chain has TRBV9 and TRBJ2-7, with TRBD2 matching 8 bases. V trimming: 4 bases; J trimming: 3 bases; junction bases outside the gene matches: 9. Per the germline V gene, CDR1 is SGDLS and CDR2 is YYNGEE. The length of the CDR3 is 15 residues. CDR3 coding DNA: TGTGCCAGCAGCCGGGGACTAGTCGAGCGCTACGAGCAGTACTTC. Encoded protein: CASSRGLVERYEQYF.

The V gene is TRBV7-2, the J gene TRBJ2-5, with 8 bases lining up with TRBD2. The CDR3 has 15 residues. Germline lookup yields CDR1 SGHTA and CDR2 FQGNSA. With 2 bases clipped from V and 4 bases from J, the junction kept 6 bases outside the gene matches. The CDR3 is CASSLRAGVSETQYF. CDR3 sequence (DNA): TGTGCCAGCAGCTTAAGAGCGGGAGTCTCAGAGACCCAGTACTTC.

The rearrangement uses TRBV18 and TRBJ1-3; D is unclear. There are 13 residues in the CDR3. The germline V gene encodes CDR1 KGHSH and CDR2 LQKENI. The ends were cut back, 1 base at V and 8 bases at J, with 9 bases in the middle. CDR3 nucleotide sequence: TGTGCCAGCTCACCACAAATTTCGGACACCATATATTTT. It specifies CASSPQISDTIYF.

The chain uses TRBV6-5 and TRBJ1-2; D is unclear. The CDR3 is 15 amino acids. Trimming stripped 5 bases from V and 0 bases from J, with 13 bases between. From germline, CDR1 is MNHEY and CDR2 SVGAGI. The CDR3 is CASSLTLTANYGYTF. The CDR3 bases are TGTGCCAGCAGTCTTACTCTCACAGCTAACTATGGCTACACCTTC.

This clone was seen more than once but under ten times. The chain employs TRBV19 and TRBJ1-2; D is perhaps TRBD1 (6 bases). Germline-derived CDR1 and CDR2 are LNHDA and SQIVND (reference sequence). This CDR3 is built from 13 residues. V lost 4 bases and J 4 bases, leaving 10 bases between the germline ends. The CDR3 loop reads CASSRGRIYGYTF. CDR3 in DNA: TGTGCCAGTAGTAGGGGGCGCATCTATGGCTACACCTTC.

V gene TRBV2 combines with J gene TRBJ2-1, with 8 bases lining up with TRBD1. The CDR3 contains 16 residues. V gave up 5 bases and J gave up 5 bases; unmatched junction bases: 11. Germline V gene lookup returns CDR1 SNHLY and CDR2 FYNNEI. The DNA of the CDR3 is TGTGCCAGCAGTAAATTCACAGGGGGTCTCGACAATGAGCAGTTCTTC. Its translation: CASSKFTGGLDNEQFF.

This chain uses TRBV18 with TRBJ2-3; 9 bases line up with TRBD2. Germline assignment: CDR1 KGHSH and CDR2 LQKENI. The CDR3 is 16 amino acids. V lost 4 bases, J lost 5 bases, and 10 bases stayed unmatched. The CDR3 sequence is CASSRRLADGVDTQYF. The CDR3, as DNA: TGTGCCAGCTCACGGCGACTAGCGGATGGGGTAGATACGCAGTATTTT. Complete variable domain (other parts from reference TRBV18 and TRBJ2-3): NAGVMQNPRHLVRRRGQEARLRCSPMKGHSHVYWYRQLPEEGLKFMVYLQKENIIDESGMPKERFSAEFPKEGPSILRIQQVVRGDSAAYFCASSRRLADGVDTQYFGPGTRLTVL.

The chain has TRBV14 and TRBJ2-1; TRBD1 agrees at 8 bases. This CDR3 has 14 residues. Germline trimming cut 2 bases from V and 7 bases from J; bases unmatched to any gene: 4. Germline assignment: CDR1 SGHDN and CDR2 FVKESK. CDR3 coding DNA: TGTGCCAGCAGCCAAACCCGGGACAGGAATGAGCAGTTCTTC. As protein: CASSQTRDRNEQFF.

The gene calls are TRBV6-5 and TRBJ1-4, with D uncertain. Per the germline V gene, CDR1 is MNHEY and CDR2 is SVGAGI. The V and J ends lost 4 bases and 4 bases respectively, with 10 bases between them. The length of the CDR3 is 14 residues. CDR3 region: CASSSPHLNEKLFF. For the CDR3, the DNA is TGTGCCAGCAGTTCCCCACACCTTAATGAAAAACTGTTTTTT.

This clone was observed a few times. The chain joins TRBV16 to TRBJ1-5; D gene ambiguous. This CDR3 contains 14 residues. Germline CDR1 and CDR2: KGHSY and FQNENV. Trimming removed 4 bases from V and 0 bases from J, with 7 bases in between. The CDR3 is CASSRLYSNQPQHF. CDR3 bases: TGTGCCAGCAGCCGGCTGTATAGCAATCAGCCCCAGCATTTT. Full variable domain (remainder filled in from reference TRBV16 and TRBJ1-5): GEEVAQTPKHLVRGEGQKAKLYCAPIKGHSYVFWYQQVLKNEFKFLISFQNENVFDETGMPKERFSAKCLPNSPCSLEIQATKLEDSAVYFCASSRLYSNQPQHFGDGTRLSIL.

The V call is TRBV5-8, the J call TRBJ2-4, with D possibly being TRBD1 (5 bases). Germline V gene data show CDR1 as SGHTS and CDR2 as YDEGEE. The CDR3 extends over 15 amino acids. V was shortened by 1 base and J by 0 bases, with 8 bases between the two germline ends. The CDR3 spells CASSLRGIAKNIQYF. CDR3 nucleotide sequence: TGTGCCAGCAGCTTGAGGGGAATAGCCAAAAACATTCAGTACTTC.

CDR3 nucleotides: TGTGCCAGCAGCCAGGGAATCGCCTATGGCTACACCTTC. This translates into CASSQGIAYGYTF. The V and J genes are TRBV7-9 and TRBJ1-2; a weak D match, TRBD1 (5 bases). Trimming took off 5 bases at V and 4 bases at J, with 11 bases between the two ends. The CDR3 length is 13 residues. From germline, CDR1 is SEHNR and CDR2 FQNEAQ (reference sequence).